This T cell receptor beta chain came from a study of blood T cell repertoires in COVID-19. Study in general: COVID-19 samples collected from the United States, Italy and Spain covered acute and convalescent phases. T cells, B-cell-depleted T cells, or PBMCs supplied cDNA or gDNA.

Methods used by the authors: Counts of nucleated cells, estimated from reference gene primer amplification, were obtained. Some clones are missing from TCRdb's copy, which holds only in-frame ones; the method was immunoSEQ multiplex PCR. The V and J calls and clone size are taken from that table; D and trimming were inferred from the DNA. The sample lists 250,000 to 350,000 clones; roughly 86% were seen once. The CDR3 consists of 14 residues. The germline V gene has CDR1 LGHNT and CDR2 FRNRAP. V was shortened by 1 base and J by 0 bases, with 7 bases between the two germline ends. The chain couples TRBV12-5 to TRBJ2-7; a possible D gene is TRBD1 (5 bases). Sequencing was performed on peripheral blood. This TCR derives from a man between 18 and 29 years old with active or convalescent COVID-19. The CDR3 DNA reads TGTGCTAGTGGTTTGGGACAGAACTCCTACGAGCAGTACTTC. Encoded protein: CASGLGQNSYEQYF.